This T cell receptor beta chain was found in a study of cytomegalovirus exposure and HLA in healthy donors. Study background: An early data release held tens of millions of unique TCRs from HLA-typed donors.

A few counts support this clone. Its antigen is unidentified. Study-wide results and caveats: Both high specificity and high sensitivity reportedly marked the classifier's diagnosis of cytomegalovirus status.

Germline CDR1 MNHNY, CDR2 SVGAGI (reference sequence). The germline V and J ends were trimmed by 5 bases and 1 base, with 6 bases remaining between them. The CDR3 sequence is 13 residues long. Primers included in the PCR were 60 Vbeta and 13 Jbeta primers. Clones were sequenced by immunoSEQ multiplex PCR, and TCRdb holds only the in-frame ones, with some missing. The sample holds 75,000 to 95,000 clones, around 78% seen once. The chain links TRBV6-6 to TRBJ1-3; no reliable D call. Sequencing input: PBMCs. This receptor was taken from a woman in her thirties or forties in good health and CMV-seropositive. CDR3 in DNA: TGTGCCAGCAGTCGGGAGTCTGGAAACACCATATATTTT. Protein: CASSRESGNTIYF.